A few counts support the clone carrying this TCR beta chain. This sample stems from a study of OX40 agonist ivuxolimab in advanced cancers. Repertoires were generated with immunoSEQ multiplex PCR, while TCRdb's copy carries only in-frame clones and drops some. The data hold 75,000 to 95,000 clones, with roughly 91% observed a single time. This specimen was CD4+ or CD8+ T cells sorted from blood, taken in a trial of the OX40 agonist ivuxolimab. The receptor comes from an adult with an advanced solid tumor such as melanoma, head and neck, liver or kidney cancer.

CDR3 protein: CASSLIAGDEQYF. The CDR3 nucleotides read TGTGCCAGCAGCTTGATAGCCGGGGACGAGCAGTACTTC. This chain uses TRBV5-6 with TRBJ2-7; D possibly corresponds to TRBD2 (5 bases). This CDR3 has 13 residues. Trimming stripped 1 base from V and 5 bases from J, with 10 bases between. CDR1 and CDR2 (germline): SGHDT, YYEEEE.